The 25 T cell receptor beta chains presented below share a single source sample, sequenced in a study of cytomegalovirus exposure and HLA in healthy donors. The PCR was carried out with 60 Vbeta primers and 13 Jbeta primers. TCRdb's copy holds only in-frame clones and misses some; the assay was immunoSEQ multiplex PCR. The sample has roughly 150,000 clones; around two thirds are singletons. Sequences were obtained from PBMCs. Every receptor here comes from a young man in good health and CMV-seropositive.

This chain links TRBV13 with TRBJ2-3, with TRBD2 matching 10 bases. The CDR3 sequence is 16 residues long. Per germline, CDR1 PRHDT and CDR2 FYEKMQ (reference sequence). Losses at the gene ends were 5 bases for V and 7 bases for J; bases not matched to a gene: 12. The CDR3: CASSPRTSGNFNTQYF. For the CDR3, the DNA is TGTGCCAGCAGCCCGCGGACTAGCGGAAATTTTAATACGCAGTATTTT.

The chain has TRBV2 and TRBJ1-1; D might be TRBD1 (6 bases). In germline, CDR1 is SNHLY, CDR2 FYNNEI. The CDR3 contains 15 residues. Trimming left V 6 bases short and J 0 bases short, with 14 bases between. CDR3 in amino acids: CASSEDSRLNTEAFF. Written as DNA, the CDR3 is TGTGCCAGCAGCGAGGACAGCCGTTTGAACACTGAAGCTTTCTTT.

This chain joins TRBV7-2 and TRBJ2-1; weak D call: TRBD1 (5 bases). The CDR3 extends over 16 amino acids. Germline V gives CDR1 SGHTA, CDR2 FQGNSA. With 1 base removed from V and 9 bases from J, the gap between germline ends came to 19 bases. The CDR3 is CASSLVSPGNGGEQFF. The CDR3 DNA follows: TGTGCCAGCAGCTTAGTTTCCCCAGGGAACGGCGGTGAGCAGTTCTTC. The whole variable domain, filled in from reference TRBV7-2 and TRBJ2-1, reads GAGVSQSPSNKVTEKGKDVELRCDPISGHTALYWYRQSLGQGLEFLIYFQGNSAPDKSGLPSDRFSAERTGGSVSTLTIQRTQQEDSAVYLCASSLVSPGNGGEQFFGPGTRLTVL.

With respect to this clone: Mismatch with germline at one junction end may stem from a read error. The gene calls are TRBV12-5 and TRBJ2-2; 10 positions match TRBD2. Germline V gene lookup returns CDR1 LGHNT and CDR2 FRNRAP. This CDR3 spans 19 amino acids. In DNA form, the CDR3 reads TGTGCTAGTGGTTTGGTAATTCTAGCGGGAGATGGGAACCCCGGGGAGCTGTTTTTT. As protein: CASGLVILAGDGNPGELFF.

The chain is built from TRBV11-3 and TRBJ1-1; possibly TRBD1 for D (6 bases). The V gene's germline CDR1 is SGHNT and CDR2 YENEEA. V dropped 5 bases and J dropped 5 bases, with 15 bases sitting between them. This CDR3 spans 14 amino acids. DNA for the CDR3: TGTGCCAGCAGCGAACAGGGTGGGGAGACTGAAGCTTTCTTT. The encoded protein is CASSEQGGETEAFF.

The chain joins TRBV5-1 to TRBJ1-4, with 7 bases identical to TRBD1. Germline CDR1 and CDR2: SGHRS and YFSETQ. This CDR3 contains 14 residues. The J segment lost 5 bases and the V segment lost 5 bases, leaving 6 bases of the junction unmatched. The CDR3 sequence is CASSRDRQNEKLFF. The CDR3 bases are TGCGCCAGCAGTCGGGACAGACAAAATGAAAAACTGTTTTTT.

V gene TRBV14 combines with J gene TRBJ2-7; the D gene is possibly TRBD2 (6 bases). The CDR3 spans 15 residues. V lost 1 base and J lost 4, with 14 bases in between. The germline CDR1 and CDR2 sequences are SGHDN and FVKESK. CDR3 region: CASSQARTTWYEQYF. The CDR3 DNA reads TGTGCCAGCAGCCAAGCCCGGACTACGTGGTACGAGCAGTACTTC.

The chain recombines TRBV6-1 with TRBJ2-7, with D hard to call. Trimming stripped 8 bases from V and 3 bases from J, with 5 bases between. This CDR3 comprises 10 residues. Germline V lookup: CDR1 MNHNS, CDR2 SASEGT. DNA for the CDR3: TGTGCCAGCTCGTTCTACGAGCAGTACTTC. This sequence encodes CASSFYEQYF.

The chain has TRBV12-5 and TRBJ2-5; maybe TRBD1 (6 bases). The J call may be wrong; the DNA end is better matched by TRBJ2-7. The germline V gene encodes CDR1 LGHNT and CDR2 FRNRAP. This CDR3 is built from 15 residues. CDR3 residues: CASGPRDNGFYEQYF. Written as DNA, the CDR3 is TGTGCTAGTGGCCCCCGGGACAACGGATTCTACGAGCAGTACTTC.

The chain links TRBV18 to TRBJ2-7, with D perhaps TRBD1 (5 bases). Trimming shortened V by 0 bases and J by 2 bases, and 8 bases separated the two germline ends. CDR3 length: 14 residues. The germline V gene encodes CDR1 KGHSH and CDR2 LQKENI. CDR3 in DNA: TGTGCCAGCTCACCACCAGGGGTTCCCTACGAGCAGTACTTC. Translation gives CASSPPGVPYEQYF.

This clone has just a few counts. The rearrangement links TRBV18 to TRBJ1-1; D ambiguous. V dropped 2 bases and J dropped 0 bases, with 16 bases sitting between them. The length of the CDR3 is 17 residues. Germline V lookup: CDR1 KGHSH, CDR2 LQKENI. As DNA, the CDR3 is TGTGCCAGCTCACCAAGGGCGGGGATGAGGATGAACACTGAAGCTTTCTTT. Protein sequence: CASSPRAGMRMNTEAFF.

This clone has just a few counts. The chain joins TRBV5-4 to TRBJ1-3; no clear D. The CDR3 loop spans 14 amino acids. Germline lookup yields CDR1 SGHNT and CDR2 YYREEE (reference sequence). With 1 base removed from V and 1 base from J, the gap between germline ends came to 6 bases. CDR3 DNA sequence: TGTGCCAGCAGCTTGTCGCGTTCTGGAAACACCATATATTTT. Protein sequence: CASSLSRSGNTIYF.

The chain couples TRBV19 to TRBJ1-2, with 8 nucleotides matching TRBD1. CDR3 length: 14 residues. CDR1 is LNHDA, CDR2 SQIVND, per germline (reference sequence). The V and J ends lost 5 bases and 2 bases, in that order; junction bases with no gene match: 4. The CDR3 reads CASSSDRENYGYTF. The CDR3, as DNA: TGTGCCAGTAGTTCGGACAGGGAAAACTATGGCTACACCTTC.

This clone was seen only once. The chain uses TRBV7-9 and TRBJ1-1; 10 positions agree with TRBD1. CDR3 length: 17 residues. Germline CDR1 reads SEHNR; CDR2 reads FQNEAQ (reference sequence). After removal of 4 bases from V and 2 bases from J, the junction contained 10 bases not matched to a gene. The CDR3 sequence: CASSSIGQGDLNTEAFF. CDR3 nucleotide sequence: TGTGCCAGCAGCTCCATTGGACAGGGGGATTTAAACACTGAAGCTTTCTTT.

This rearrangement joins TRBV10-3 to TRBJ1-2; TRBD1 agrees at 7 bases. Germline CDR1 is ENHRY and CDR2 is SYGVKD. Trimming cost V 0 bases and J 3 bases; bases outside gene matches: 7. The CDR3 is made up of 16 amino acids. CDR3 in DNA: TGTGCCATCAGTGAGTCTGAGACAGGGATCTACTATGGCTACACCTTC. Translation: CAISESETGIYYGYTF.

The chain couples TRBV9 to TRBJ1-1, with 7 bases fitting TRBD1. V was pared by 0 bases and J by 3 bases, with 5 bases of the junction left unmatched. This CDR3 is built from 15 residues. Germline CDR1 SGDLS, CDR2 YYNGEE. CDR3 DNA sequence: TGTGCCAGCAGCGTAGTCCCAGGGGGAGACACTGAAGCTTTCTTT. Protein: CASSVVPGGDTEAFF.

CDR3 DNA sequence: TGTGCCAGCAGCCGACTAGCGGGAGAACGGGAGACCCAGTACTTC. Protein sequence: CASSRLAGERETQYF. The rearrangement uses TRBV28 and TRBJ2-5; 12 bases agree with TRBD2. The ends lost 6 bases at V and 5 bases at J; junction bases unmatched: 7. The CDR3 spans 15 residues. CDR1 MDHEN and CDR2 SYDVKM come from the germline V gene. Using reference TRBV28 and TRBJ2-5 for the parts outside the CDR3, the full variable domain is DVKVTQSSRYLVKRTGEKVFLECVQDMDHENMFWYRQDPGLGLRLIYFSYDVKMKEKGDIPEGYSVSREKKERFSLILESASTNQTSMYLCASSRLAGERETQYFGPGTRLLVL.

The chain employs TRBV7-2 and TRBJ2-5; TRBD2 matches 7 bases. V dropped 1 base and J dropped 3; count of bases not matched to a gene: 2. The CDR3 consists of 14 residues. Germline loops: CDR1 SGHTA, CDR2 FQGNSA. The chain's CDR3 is CASSLVGGEETQYF. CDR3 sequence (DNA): TGTGCCAGCAGCTTAGTGGGGGGGGAAGAGACCCAGTACTTC.

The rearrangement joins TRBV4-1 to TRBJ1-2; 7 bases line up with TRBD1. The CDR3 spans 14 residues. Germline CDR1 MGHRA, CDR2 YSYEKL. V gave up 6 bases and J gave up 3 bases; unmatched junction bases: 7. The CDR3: CASSPGTEDYGYTF. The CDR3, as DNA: TGCGCCAGCAGTCCCGGGACAGAGGACTATGGCTACACCTTC.

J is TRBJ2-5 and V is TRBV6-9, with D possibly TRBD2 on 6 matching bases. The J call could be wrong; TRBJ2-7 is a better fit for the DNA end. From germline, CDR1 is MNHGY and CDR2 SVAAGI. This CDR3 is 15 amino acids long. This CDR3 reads CASSYGLTSCYEQYF. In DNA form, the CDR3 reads TGTGCCAGCAGTTATGGCCTTACTAGCTGCTACGAGCAGTACTTC.

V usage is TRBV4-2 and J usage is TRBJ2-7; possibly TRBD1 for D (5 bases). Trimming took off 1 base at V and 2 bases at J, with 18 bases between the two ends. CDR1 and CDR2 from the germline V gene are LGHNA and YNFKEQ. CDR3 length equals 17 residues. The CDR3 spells CASSQGLGQGGTYEQYF. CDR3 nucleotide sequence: TGTGCCAGCAGCCAAGGGCTAGGTCAGGGTGGAACCTACGAGCAGTACTTC.

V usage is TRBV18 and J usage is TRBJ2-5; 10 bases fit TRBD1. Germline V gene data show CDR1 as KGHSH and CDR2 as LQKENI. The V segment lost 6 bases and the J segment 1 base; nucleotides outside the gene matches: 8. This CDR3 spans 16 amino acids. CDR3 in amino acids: CASSDRQGATQETQYF. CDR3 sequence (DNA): TGTGCCAGCTCGGATCGACAGGGGGCGACCCAAGAGACCCAGTACTTC.

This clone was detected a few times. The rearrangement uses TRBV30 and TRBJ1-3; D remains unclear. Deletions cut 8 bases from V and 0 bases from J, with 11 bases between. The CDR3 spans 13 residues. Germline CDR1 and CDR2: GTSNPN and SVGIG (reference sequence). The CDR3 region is CARTESSGNTIYF. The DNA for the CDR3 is TGTGCCCGAACAGAGAGCTCTGGAAACACCATATATTTT.

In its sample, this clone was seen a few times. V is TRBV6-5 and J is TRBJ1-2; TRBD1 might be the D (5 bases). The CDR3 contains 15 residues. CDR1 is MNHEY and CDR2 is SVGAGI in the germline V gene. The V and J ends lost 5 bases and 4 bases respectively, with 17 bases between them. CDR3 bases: TGTGCCAGCAGTGTCGGGCTCAGGGAGGCCTATGGCTACACCTTC. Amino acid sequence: CASSVGLREAYGYTF.

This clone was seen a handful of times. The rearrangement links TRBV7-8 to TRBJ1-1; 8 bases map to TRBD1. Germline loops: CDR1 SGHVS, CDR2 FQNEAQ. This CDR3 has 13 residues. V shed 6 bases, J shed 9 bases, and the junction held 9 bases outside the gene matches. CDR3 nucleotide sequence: TGTGCCAGCAGATTCTACCGGGACAGGCAAGCTTTCTTT. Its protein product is CASRFYRDRQAFF.